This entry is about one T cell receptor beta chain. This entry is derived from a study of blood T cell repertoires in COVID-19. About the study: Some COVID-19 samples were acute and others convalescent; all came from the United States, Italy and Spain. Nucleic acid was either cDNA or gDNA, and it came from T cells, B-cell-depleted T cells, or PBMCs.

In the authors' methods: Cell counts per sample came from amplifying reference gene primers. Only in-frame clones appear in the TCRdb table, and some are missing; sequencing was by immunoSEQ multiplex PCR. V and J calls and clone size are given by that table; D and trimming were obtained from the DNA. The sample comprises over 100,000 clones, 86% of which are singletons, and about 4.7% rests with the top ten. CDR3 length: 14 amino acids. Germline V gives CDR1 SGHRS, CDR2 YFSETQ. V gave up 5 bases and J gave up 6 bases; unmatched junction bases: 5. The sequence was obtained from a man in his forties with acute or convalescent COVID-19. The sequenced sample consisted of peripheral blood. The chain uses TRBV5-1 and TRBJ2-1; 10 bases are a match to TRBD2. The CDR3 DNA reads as TGCGCCAGCAGTGAGCGGGAGGGATCCAATGAGCAGTTCTTC. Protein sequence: CASSEREGSNEQFF.